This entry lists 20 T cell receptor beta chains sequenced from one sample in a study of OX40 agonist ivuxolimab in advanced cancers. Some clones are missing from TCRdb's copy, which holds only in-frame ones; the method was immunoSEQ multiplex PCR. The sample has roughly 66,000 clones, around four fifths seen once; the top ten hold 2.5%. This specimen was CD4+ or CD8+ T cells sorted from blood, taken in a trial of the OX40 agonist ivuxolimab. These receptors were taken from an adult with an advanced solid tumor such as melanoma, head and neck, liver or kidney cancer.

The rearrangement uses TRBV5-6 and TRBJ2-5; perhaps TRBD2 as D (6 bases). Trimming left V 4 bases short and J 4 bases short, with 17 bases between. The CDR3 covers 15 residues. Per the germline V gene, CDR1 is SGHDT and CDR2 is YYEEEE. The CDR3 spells CASSRVRQGGETQYF. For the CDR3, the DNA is TGTGCCAGCAGCCGCGTCAGGCAGGGAGGAGAGACCCAGTACTTC.

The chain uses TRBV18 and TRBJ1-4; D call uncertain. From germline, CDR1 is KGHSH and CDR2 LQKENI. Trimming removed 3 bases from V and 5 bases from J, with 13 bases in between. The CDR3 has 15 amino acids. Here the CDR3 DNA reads TGTGCCAGCTCACCTATGACCGACTTAAATGAAAAACTGTTTTTT. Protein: CASSPMTDLNEKLFF.

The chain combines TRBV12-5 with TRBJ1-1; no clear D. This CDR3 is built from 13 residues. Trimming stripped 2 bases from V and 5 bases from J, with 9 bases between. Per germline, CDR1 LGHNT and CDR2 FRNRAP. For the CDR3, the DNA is TGTGCTAGTGGTTTGTTGCTCGGGACTGAAGCTTTCTTT. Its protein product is CASGLLLGTEAFF.

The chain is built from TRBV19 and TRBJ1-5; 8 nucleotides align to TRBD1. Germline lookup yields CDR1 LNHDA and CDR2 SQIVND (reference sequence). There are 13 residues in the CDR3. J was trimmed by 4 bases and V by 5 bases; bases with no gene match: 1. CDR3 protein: CASSQGANQPQHF. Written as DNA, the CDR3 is TGTGCCAGTAGTCAGGGGGCTAATCAGCCCCAGCATTTT.

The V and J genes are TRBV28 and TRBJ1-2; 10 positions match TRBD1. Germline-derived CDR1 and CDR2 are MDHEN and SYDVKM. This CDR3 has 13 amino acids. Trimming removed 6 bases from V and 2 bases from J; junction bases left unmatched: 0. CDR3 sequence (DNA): TGTGCCAGCAGGGACAGGGGGAACTATGGCTACACCTTC. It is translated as CASRDRGNYGYTF.

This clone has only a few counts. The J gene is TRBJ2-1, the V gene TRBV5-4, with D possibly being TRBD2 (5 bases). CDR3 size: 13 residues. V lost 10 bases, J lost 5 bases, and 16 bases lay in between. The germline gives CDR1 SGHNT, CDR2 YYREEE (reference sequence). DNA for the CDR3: TGTGCCTCCAGCTCAGAGCGGAACAATGAGCAGTTCTTC. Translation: CASSSERNNEQFF.

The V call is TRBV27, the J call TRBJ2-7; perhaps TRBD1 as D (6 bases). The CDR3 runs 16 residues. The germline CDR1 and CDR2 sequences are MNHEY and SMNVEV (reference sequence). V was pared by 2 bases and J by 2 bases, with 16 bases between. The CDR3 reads CASSLSQGTSTYEQYF. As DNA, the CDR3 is TGTGCCAGCAGTTTAAGTCAGGGGACATCGACCTACGAGCAGTACTTC.

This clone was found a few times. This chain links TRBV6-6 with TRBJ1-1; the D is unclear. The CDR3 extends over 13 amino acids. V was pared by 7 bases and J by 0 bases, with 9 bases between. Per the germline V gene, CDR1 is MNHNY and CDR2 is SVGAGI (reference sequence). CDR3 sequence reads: CASKQLLNTEAFF. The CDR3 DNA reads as TGTGCCAGCAAGCAGTTATTGAACACTGAAGCTTTCTTT.

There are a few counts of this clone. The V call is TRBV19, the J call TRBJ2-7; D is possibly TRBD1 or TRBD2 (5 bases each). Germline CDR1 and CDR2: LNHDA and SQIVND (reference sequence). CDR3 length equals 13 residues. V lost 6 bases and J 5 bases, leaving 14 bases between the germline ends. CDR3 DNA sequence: TGTGCCAGTAGGGGACGTTCGAGGGACGAGCAGTACTTC. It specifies CASRGRSRDEQYF.

CDR3 region: CASSSFGNTEAFF. The CDR3 region has the DNA TGTGCCAGCAGCTCCTTCGGGAACACTGAAGCTTTCTTT. This chain links TRBV7-3 with TRBJ1-1; D remains unclear. Germline V gene sequence: CDR1 SGHTA, CDR2 FQGTGA. This CDR3 has 13 amino acids. Trimming stripped 4 bases from V and 1 base from J, with 7 bases between.

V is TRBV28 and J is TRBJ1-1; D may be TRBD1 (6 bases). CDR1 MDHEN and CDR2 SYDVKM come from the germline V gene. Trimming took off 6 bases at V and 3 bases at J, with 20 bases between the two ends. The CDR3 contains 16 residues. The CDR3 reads CASSSRLTGPHTEAFF. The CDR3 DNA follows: TGTGCCAGCAGCTCCAGGTTAACAGGGCCGCACACTGAAGCTTTCTTT.

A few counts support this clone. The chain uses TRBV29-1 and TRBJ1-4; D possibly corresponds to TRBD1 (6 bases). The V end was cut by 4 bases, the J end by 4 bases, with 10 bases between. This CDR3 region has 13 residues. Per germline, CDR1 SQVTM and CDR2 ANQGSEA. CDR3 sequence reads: CSVGTALNEKLFF. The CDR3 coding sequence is TGCAGCGTTGGGACAGCCCTTAATGAAAAACTGTTTTTT. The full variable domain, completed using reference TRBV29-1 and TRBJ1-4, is SAVISQKPSRDICQRGTSLTIQCQVDSQVTMMFWYRQQPGQSLTLIATANQGSEATYESGFVIDKFPISRPNLTFSTLTVSNMSPEDSSIYLCSVGTALNEKLFFGSGTQLSVL.

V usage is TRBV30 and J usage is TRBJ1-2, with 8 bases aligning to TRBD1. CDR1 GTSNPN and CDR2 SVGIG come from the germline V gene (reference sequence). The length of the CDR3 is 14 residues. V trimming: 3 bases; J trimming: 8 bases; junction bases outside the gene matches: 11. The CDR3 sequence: CAWRGYTGGYGYTF. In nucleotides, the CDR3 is TGTGCCTGGAGAGGGTACACAGGGGGATACGGCTACACCTTC.

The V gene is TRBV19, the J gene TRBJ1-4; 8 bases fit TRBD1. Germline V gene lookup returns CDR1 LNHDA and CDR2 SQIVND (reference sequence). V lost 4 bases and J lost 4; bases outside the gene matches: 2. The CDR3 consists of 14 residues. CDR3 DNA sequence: TGTGCCAGTAGTACGACAGGGGTTAATGAAAAACTGTTTTTT. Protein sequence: CASSTTGVNEKLFF. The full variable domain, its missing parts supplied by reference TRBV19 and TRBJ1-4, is DGGITQSPKYLFRKEGQNVTLSCEQNLNHDAMYWYRQDPGQGLRLIYYSQIVNDFQKGDIAEGYSVSREKKESFPLTVTSAQKNPTAFYLCASSTTGVNEKLFFGSGTQLSVL.

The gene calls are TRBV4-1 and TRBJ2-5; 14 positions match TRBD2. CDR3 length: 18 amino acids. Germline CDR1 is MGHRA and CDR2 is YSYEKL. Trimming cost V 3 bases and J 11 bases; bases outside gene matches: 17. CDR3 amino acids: CASSQYHGTSGSFREQYF. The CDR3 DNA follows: TGCGCCAGCAGCCAGTACCATGGGACTAGCGGGAGTTTTAGGGAGCAGTACTTC.

The CDR3 loop reads CASSFTSGRQETQYF. The CDR3 region has the DNA TGTGCCAGCAGCTTCACTAGCGGGAGACAAGAGACCCAGTACTTC. The chain is built from TRBV7-2 and TRBJ2-5; 11 bases are a match to TRBD2. Germline V gene sequence: CDR1 SGHTA, CDR2 FQGNSA. J lost 2 bases, V lost 3 bases, and 2 bases had no gene match. The CDR3 covers 15 residues.

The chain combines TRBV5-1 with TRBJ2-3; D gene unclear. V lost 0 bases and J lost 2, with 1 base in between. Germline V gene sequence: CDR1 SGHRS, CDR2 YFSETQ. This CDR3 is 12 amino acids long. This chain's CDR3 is CASSLDTDTQYF. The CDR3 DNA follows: TGCGCCAGCAGCTTGGACACAGATACGCAGTATTTT.

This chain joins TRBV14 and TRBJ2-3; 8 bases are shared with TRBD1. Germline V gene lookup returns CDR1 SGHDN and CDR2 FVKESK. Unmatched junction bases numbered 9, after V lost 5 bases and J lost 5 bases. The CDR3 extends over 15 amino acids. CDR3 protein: CASSSPGGRGDTQYF. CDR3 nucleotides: TGTGCCAGCAGCTCCCCAGGGGGCCGGGGAGATACGCAGTATTTT.

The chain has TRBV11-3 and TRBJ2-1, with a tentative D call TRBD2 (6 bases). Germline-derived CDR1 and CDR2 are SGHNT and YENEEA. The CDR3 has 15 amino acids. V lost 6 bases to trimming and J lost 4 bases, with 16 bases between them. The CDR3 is CASSRREGTYNEQFF. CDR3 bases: TGTGCCAGCAGTCGGAGAGAAGGGACTTACAATGAGCAGTTCTTC.

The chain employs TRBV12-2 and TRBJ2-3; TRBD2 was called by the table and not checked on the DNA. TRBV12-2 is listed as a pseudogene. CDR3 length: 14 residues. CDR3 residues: CASSIPSRTDTQYF. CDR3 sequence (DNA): TGTGCCAGCAGCATACCTAGCAGAACAGATACGCAGTATTTT.